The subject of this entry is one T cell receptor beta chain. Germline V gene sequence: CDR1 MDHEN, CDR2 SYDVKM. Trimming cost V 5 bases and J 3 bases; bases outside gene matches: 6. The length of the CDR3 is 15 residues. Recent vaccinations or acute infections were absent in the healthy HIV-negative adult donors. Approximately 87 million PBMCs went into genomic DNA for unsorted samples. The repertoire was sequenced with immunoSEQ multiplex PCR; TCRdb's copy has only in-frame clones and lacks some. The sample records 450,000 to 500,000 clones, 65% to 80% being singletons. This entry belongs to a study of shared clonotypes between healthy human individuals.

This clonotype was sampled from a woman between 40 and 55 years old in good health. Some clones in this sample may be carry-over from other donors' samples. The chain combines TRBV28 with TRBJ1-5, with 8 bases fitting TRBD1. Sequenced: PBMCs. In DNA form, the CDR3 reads TGTGCCAGCAGTAACCGGGGACAGGTCAATCAGCCCCAGCATTTT. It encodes CASSNRGQVNQPQHF.